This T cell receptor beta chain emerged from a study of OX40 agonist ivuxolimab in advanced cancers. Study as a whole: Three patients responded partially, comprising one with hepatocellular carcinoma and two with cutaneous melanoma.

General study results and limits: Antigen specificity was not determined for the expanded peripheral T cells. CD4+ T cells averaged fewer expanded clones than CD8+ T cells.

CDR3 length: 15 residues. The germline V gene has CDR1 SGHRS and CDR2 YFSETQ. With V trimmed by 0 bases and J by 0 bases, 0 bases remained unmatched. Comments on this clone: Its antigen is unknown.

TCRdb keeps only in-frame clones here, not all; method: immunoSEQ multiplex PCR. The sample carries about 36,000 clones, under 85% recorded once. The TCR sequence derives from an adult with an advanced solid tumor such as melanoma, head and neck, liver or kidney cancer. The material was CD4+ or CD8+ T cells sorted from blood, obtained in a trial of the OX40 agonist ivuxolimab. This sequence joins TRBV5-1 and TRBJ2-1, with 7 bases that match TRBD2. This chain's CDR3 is CASSLGTSSYNEQFF. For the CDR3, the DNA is TGCGCCAGCAGCTTGGGGACTAGCTCCTACAATGAGCAGTTCTTC. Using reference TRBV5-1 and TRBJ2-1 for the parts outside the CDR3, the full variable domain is KAGVTQTPRYLIKTRGQQVTLSCSPISGHRSVSWYQQTPGQGLQFLFEYFSETQRNKGNFPGRFSGRQFSNSRSEMNVSTLELGDSALYLCASSLGTSSYNEQFFGPGTRLTVL.